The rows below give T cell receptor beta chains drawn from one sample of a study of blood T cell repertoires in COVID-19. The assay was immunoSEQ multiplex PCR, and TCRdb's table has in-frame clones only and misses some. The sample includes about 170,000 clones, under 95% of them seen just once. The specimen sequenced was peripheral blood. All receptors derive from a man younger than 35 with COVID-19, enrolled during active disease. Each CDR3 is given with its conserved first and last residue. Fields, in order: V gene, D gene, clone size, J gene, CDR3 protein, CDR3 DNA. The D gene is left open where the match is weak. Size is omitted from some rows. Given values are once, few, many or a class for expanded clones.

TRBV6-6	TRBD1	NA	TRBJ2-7	CASGQGHEQYF	TGTGCCAGCGGACAGGGACACGAGCAGTACTTC
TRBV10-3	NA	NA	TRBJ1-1	CAISESLLAFF	TGTGCCATCAGTGAGTCTCTATTAGCTTTCTTT
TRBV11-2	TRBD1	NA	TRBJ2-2	CASTLGDRDTGELFF	TGTGCCAGCACCCTAGGGGACAGGGACACCGGGGAGCTGTTTTTT
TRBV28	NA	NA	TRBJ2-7	CASSFLQGGEQYF	TGTGCCAGCAGTTTTCTCCAGGGCGGCGAGCAGTACTTC
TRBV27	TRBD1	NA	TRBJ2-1	CASSLGAGGNNEQFF	TGTGCCAGCAGTTTAGGGGCAGGGGGAAATAATGAGCAGTTCTTC
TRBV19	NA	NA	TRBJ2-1	CASSIASSGGEQFF	TGTGCCAGTAGTATAGCTAGTAGCGGCGGTGAGCAGTTCTTC
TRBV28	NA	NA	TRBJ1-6	CASSFGSSYNSPLHF	TGTGCCAGCAGTTTTGGCAGCTCCTATAATTCACCCCTCCACTTT
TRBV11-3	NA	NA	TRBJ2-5	CASSPSGLHETQYF	TGTGCCAGCAGCCCCTCGGGACTTCATGAGACCCAGTACTTC
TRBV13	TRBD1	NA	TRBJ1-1	CASNNDRANTEAFF	TGTGCCAGCAACAATGACAGGGCTAACACTGAAGCTTTCTTT
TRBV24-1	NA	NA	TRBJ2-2	CATSDLPGTHTGELFF	TGTGCCACCAGTGATTTGCCCGGGACTCACACCGGGGAGCTGTTTTTT
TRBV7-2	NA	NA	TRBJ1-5	CASSLGSRDQPQHF	TGTGCCAGCAGCTTAGGGTCGAGAGATCAGCCCCAGCATTTT
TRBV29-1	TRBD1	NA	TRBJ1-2	CSAPDRNYGYTF	TGCAGCGCCCCGGACAGGAACTATGGCTACACCTTC
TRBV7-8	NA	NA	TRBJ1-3	CASSFRGRAIGNTIYF	TGTGCCAGCAGCTTTCGAGGGCGTGCTATTGGAAACACCATATATTTT
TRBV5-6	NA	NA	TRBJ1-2	CASSLMGSGYGYTF	TGTGCCAGCAGCTTGATGGGAAGCGGCTATGGCTACACCTTC
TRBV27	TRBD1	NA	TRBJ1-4	CASSLSPGQGMEKLFF	TGTGCCAGCAGTTTATCCCCGGGACAGGGGATGGAAAAACTGTTTTTT
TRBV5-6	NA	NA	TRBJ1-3	CASSPRTASGNTIYF	TGTGCCAGCAGCCCCCGGACAGCTTCTGGAAACACCATATATTTT
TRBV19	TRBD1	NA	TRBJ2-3	CASSMEGQGSTDTQYF	TGTGCCAGTAGTATGGAGGGACAGGGGAGCACAGATACGCAGTATTTT
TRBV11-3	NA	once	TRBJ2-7	CASSQGGSYEQYF	TGTGCCAGCAGCCAGGGGGGCTCCTACGAGCAGTACTTC
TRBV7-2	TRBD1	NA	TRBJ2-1	CASSTDRGSYNEQFF	TGTGCCAGCAGCACCGACAGGGGATCCTACAATGAGCAGTTCTTC
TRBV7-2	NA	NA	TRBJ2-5	CASSPNLPGVGETQYF	TGTGCCAGCAGCCCGAACTTACCGGGGGTGGGGGAGACCCAGTACTTC
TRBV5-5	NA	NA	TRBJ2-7	CASSTGSYEQYF	TGTGCCAGCAGCACTGGGAGCTACGAGCAGTACTTC
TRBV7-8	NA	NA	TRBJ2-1	CASSPKVAGYNEQFF	TGTGCCAGCAGCCCAAAAGTCGCAGGGTACAATGAGCAGTTCTTC
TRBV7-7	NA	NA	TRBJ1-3	CASSPGDARSGNTIYF	TGTGCCAGCAGCCCCGGAGACGCCCGCTCTGGAAACACCATATATTTT
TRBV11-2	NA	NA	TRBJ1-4	CASSPGQTNEKLLF	TGTGCCAGCAGCCCTGGACAGACCAATGAAAAACTGCTTTTT
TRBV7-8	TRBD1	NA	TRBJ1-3	CASTPTGVSGNTIYF	TGTGCCAGCACCCCTACAGGGGTTTCCGGAAACACCATATATTTT
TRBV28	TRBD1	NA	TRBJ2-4	CASSLGQGKYF	TGTGCCAGCAGTCTCGGACAGGGGAAGTACTTC
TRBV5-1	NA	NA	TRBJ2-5	CASSSRTAQETQYF	TGCGCCAGCAGCTCGCGGACAGCCCAAGAGACCCAGTACTTC
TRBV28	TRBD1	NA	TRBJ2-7	CASSFPRTGGSVYEQYF	TGTGCCAGCAGTTTCCCTCGGACAGGGGGATCTGTCTACGAGCAGTACTTC
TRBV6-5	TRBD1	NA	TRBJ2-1	CASSYSNRGNEQFF	TGTGCCAGCAGTTACTCGAACAGGGGCAATGAGCAGTTCTTC
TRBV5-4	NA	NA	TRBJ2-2	CASSPVGAGELFF	TGTGCCAGCAGCCCGGTCGGGGCCGGGGAGCTGTTTTTT
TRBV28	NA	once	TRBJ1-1	CASTSRRLLNTEAFF	TGTGCCAGCACCAGTCGGCGACTATTGAACACTGAAGCTTTCTTT
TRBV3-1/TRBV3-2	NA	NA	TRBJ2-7	CASSYPSSYEQYF	TGTGCCAGCAGCTATCCCAGCTCCTACGAGCAGTACTTC
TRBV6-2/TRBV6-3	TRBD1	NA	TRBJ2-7	CASSQWTGLGEQYF	TGTGCCAGCAGTCAATGGACAGGGTTAGGCGAGCAGTACTTC
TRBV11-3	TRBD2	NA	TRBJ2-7	CASSLESSGSFYEQYF	TGTGCCAGCAGCTTAGAATCAAGCGGGAGTTTTTACGAGCAGTACTTC